One sample yielded the 10 T cell receptor beta chains listed below, sequenced in a study of PD-1 blockade in classical Hodgkin lymphoma. Measured with immunoSEQ multiplex PCR; TCRdb has only the in-frame clones, and not every one. Of more than 15,000 clones in the sample, roughly 87% were seen once. The time point is: newly diagnosed, previously untreated cHL patient sample. The sample was peripheral blood mononuclear cells (PBMCs). The receptors were sampled from a human donor with classical Hodgkin lymphoma.

This clone was counted a single time. J is TRBJ2-5 and V is TRBV9; 10 nucleotides align to TRBD2. The junction had 2 bases not matched to a gene; V was cut back by 1 base and J by 2 bases. Germline CDR1 reads SGDLS; CDR2 reads YYNGEE. This CDR3 contains 15 residues. CDR3 nucleotides: TGTGCCAGCAGCGTACGGGGACTAGCGCAAGAGACCCAGTACTTC. Its translation: CASSVRGLAQETQYF.

V is TRBV7-6 and J is TRBJ2-3; the match to TRBD1 covers 7 bases. Germline values: CDR1 SGHVS, CDR2 FNYEAQ. CDR3 length: 18 residues. V shed 2 bases and J 0 bases; nucleotides not matched to a gene: 11. DNA of the CDR3: TGTGCCAGCAGCTTAAGAAGGACGGGACAGTCTAGCACAGATACGCAGTATTTT. Translated: CASSLRRTGQSSTDTQYF.

The chain couples TRBV11-3 to TRBJ1-1; D uncertain. V shed 4 bases and J shed 3 bases, with 9 bases lying between them. Germline CDR1 reads SGHNT; CDR2 reads YENEEA. There are 13 residues in the CDR3. The CDR3 DNA sequence: TGTGCCAGCAGCTCCCCGGGCGACACTGAAGCTTTCTTT. Residues: CASSSPGDTEAFF. The variable domain in full, completed from reference TRBV11-3 and TRBJ1-1, reads EAGVVQSPRYKIIEKKQPVAFWCNPISGHNTLYWYLQNLGQGPELLIRYENEEAVDDSQLPKDRFSAERLKGVDSTLKIQPAELGDSAVYLCASSSPGDTEAFFGQGTRLTVV.

V gene TRBV4-3 combines with J gene TRBJ2-1; TRBD2 agrees at 8 bases. The CDR3 has 16 amino acids. Germline CDR1 reads LGHNA; CDR2 reads YSLEER. V lost 1 base and J lost 7; bases outside the gene matches: 9. The DNA of the CDR3 is TGCGCCAGCAGCCAAGTACACGGGAGGGCCTGGAATGAGCAGTTCTTC. Amino acids: CASSQVHGRAWNEQFF.

This sequence joins TRBV7-2 and TRBJ1-4, with D unresolved. The CDR3 covers 15 residues. V was shortened by 2 bases and J by 1 base, with 8 bases between the two germline ends. Germline lookup yields CDR1 SGHTA and CDR2 FQGNSA. CDR3 sequence reads: CASSLTRVTNEKLFF. In nucleotides, the CDR3 is TGTGCCAGCAGCTTAACGCGGGTAACTAATGAAAAACTGTTTTTT.

This clone was counted a single time. This chain joins TRBV11-2 and TRBJ1-3; D uncertain. Per the germline V gene, CDR1 is SGHAT and CDR2 is FQNNGV. The CDR3 spans 15 residues. The V and J ends lost 7 bases and 3 bases respectively, with 16 bases between them. The CDR3 loop is CASNPVDRIGNTIYF. The CDR3 region has the DNA TGTGCCAGCAACCCAGTGGATCGTATTGGAAACACCATATATTTT.

J is TRBJ2-1 and V is TRBV11-3, with 8 bases lining up with TRBD2. The CDR3 length is 19 residues. Trimming at V came to 5 bases and at J to 2 bases, leaving 17 bases not matched to a gene. Germline loops: CDR1 SGHNT, CDR2 YENEEA. The CDR3 region has the DNA TGTGCCAGCAGCCCTTCCGGGACCAGACCCGGGGGGGCCTACAATGAGCAGTTCTTC. Its translation: CASSPSGTRPGGAYNEQFF.

This chain uses TRBV27 with TRBJ2-7; D remains ambiguous. The CDR3 runs 14 residues. Trimming left V 4 bases short and J 0 bases short, with 10 bases between. The germline V gene encodes CDR1 MNHEY and CDR2 SMNVEV (reference sequence). DNA for the CDR3: TGTGCCAGCAGTTACCGCAGGAGCTCCTACGAGCAGTACTTC. Protein product: CASSYRRSSYEQYF.

The chain joins TRBV6-5 to TRBJ1-2; 8 bases fit TRBD1. The CDR3 is 14 residues long. CDR1 and CDR2 (germline): MNHEY, SVGAGI. V shed 5 bases, J shed 4 bases, and the junction held 6 bases outside the gene matches. CDR3 protein: CASSRTGRVYGYTF. Here the CDR3 DNA reads TGTGCCAGCAGTCGGACAGGGAGGGTCTATGGCTACACCTTC.

The genes are TRBV10-3 and TRBJ2-7, with 8 positions matching TRBD1. The trim removed 2 bases at V and 3 bases at J, leaving 9 bases unmatched. The CDR3 runs 16 residues. CDR1 is ENHRY and CDR2 is SYGVKD in the germline V gene. The CDR3 loop is CAISEVNRGKGYEQYF. CDR3 sequence (DNA): TGTGCCATCAGTGAGGTAAACAGGGGGAAAGGCTACGAGCAGTACTTC.